What follows describes a single T cell receptor (beta chain). This record comes from a study of metastatic and nonmetastatic thyroid tumors. Study details: Repertoire data that came from the blood and tumor or nodule tissue of malignant and benign thyroid patients were compared.

TCRdb reprocessed the PCR reads using MiXCR. The table includes under 45,000 clones, about 19% detected once. Ahead of thyroid surgery, no patient had received treatment of any kind. The ends were cut back, 4 bases at V and 0 bases at J, with 13 bases in the middle. Looked up from germline, CDR1 is LGHNA and CDR2 is YNFKEQ. The CDR3 is made up of 15 amino acids. The origin of this receptor is a female donor with papillary thyroid cancer or a benign thyroid nodule (not recorded which). Some clones in this sample may be carry-over from other donors' samples. This chain links TRBV4-2 with TRBJ2-7, with D possibly TRBD2 on 6 matching bases. Material for sequencing was tumor tissue. CDR3 in amino acids: CASSRDSSASYEQYF. The CDR3 DNA reads TGTGCCAGCAGCCGAGACTCTAGCGCCTCCTACGAGCAGTACTTC.